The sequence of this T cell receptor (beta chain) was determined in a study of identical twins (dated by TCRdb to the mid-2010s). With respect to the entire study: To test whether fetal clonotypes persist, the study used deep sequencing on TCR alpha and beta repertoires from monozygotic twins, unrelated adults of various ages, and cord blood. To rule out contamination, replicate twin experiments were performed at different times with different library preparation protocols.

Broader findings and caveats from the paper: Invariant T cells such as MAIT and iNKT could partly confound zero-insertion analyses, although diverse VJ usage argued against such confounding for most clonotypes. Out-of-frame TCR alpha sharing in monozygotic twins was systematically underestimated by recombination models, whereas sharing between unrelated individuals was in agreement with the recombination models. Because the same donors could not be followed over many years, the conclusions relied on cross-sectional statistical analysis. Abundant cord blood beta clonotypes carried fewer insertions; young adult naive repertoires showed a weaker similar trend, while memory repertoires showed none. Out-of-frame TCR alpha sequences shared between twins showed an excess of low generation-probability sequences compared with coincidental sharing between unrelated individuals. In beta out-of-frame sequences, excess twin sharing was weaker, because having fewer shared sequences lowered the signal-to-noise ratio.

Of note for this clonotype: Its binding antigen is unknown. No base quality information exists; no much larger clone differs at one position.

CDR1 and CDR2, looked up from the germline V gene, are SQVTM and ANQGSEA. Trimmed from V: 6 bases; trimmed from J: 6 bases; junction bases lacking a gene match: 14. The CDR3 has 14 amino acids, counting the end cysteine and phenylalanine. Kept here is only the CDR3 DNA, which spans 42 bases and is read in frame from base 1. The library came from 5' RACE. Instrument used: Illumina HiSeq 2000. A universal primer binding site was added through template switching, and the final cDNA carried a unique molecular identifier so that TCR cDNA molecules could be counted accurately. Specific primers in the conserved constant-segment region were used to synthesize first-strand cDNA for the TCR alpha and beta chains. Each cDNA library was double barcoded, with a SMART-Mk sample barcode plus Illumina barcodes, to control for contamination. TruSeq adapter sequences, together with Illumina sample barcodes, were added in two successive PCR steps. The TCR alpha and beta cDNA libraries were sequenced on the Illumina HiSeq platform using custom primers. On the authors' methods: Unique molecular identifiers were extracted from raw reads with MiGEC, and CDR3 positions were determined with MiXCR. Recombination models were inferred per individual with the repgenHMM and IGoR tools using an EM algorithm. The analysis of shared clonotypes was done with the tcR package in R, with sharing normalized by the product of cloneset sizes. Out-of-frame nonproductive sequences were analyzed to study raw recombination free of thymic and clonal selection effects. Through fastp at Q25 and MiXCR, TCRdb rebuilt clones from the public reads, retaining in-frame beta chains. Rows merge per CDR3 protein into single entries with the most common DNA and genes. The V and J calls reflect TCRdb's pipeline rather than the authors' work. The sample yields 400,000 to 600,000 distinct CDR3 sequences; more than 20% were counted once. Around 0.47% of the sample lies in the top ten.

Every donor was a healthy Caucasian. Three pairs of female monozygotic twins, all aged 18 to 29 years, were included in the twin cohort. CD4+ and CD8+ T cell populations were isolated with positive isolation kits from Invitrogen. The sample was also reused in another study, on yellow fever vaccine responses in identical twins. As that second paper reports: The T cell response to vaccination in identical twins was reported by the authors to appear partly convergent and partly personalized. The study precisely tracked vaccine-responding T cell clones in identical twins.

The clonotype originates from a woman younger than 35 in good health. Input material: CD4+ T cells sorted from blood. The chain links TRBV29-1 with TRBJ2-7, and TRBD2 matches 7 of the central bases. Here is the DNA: TGCAGCGTGCGGACGATAAGTTCGGGGGGCGAGCAGTACTTC. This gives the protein CSVRTISSGGEQYF.